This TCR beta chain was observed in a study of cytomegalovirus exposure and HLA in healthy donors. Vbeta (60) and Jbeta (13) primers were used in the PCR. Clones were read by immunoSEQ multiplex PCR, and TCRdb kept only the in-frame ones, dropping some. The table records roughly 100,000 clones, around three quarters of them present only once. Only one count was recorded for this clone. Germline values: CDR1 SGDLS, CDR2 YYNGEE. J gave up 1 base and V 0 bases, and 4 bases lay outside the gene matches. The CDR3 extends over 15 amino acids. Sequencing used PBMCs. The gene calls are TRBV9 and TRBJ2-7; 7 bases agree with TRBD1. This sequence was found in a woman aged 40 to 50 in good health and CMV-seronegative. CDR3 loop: CASSVEGAGSYEQYF. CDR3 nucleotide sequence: TGTGCCAGCAGCGTAGAGGGGGCCGGTTCCTACGAGCAGTACTTC.